The 24 T cell receptor beta chains listed next were all sequenced from one sample in a study of identical twins. TCRdb used MiXCR to reprocess the 5' RACE reads, holding one entry per CDR3 protein. The data show roughly 1,500,000 distinct CDR3 sequences, under 35% seen once. Material: cord blood. These receptors were collected from a newborn girl in good health.

This clonotype was recorded at least ten times. The V and J genes are TRBV12-3 or TRBV12-4 and TRBJ2-1; 9 bases line up with TRBD2. Losses at the gene ends were 8 bases for V and 4 bases for J; bases not matched to a gene: 6. This CDR3 has 14 residues. DNA of the CDR3: TGTGCCAGCGTCCTTAGCGGGGGATACAATGAGCAGTTCTTC. Protein: CASVLSGGYNEQFF.

Of note for this clonotype: Only one base separates this from a far larger clonotype, so it likely reflects a read error. The gene calls are TRBV11-2 and TRBJ2-3, with unresolved D. The CDR3 covers 13 residues. Per the germline V gene, CDR1 is SGHAT and CDR2 is FQNNGV. CDR3 loop: CASSLVSIDTQYF. The CDR3 nucleotides read TGTGCCAGCAGCTTAGTGAGCATAGATACGCAGTATTTT.

The genes are TRBV2 and TRBJ2-2, with unresolved D. CDR1 is SNHLY and CDR2 is FYNNEI in the germline V gene. CDR3 size: 14 residues. With 7 bases removed from V and 1 base from J, the gap between germline ends came to 10 bases. CDR3 coding DNA: TGTGCCAGCACTAACGATTTGAACACCGGGGAGCTGTTTTTT. This sequence encodes CASTNDLNTGELFF.

This clonotype was counted a few times. This chain connects TRBV12-3 or TRBV12-4 to TRBJ1-2; TRBD1 aligns across 8 bases. This CDR3 is built from 13 residues. Trimming took 3 bases from V and 8 from J; bases not matched to a gene: 5. CDR3 protein: CASSLPTGVGYTF. CDR3 DNA: TGTGCCAGCAGTTTGCCGACAGGGGTCGGCTACACCTTC.

The chain recombines TRBV10-3 with TRBJ1-2; possibly TRBD1 for D (5 bases). Trimming took off 8 bases at V and 5 bases at J, with 12 bases between the two ends. This CDR3 has 12 residues. From germline, CDR1 is ENHRY and CDR2 SYGVKD. This CDR3 is CAIGGTAYGYTF. The CDR3 nucleotides are TGTGCCATCGGAGGGACCGCGTATGGCTACACCTTC.

The sample holds many counts of this clonotype. CDR3 DNA: TGCAGCGTTGAAGGGGCACTCACAGATACGCAGTATTTT. Protein: CSVEGALTDTQYF. The chain uses TRBV29-1 and TRBJ2-3; D remains ambiguous. The CDR3 totals 13 residues. V was pared by 1 base and J by 2 bases, with 7 bases between. CDR1 and CDR2 (germline): SQVTM, ANQGSEA.

This clonotype occurred a few times. CDR3 nucleotides: TGTGCCAGCAGTCCCACAGGGTGGCTAGCGGGAATTAATGAGCAGTTCTTC. It encodes CASSPTGWLAGINEQFF. V and J are TRBV28 and TRBJ2-1; 9 bases map to TRBD2. Unmatched junction bases numbered 15, after V lost 5 bases and J lost 7 bases. There are 17 residues in the CDR3. CDR1 MDHEN and CDR2 SYDVKM come from the germline V gene.

This chain connects TRBV20-1 to TRBJ1-2; D unresolved. Trimming took off 4 bases at V and 4 bases at J, with 13 bases between the two ends. This CDR3 has 13 amino acids. Germline-derived CDR1 and CDR2 are DFQATT and SNEGSKA (reference sequence). CDR3 coding DNA: TGCAGTGCTACCGCGGGGTCTAGCTATGGCTACACCTTC. Translation gives CSATAGSSYGYTF.

The chain uses TRBV12-3 or TRBV12-4 and TRBJ1-1; the match to TRBD1 covers 7 bases. This CDR3 spans 14 amino acids. V was clipped by 2 bases and J by 8 bases; unmatched bases: 8. The CDR3 spells CASSLRTGGPEAFF. The CDR3 bases are TGTGCCAGCAGTTTAAGGACAGGAGGGCCGGAAGCTTTCTTT.

This clonotype has only a few counts. In DNA, the CDR3 is TGTGCCAGCAGCAGAGGGAGTTCACCCCTCCACTTT. Encoded protein: CASSRGSSPLHF. This chain joins TRBV12-3 or TRBV12-4 and TRBJ1-6; D not certain. The CDR3 has 12 residues. Trimming took off 6 bases at V and 9 bases at J, with 9 bases between the two ends.

The genes are TRBV14 and TRBJ2-7; 8 bases are shared with TRBD1. Trimming took 0 bases from V and 4 from J; bases not matched to a gene: 11. Germline CDR1 is SGHDN and CDR2 is FVKESK. This CDR3 has 17 residues. CDR3 region: CASSQDPTWTGRYEQYF. CDR3 bases: TGTGCCAGCAGCCAAGATCCAACCTGGACAGGGAGATACGAGCAGTACTTC.

The chain uses TRBV3-1 and TRBJ1-5; 7 nucleotides agree with TRBD1. V shed 1 base and J 2 bases; nucleotides not matched to a gene: 2. CDR1 is LGHDT, CDR2 YNNKEL, per germline (reference sequence). CDR3 size: 15 residues. The CDR3 bases are TGTGCCAGCAGCCAAGCCCAGGGGGGCAATCAGCCCCAGCATTTT. It yields the protein CASSQAQGGNQPQHF.

The rearrangement uses TRBV28 and TRBJ1-1, with D uncertain. Germline-derived CDR1 and CDR2 are MDHEN and SYDVKM. V was cut by 6 bases and J by 0 bases, with 5 bases left in between. This CDR3 has 12 residues. CDR3 nucleotide sequence: TGTGCCAGCAGACACATGAACACTGAAGCTTTCTTT. It codes for CASRHMNTEAFF.

This clonotype was detected a few times. The chain is built from TRBV18 and TRBJ1-1, with a weak D call TRBD1 (5 bases). Between the trimmed V and J ends, which lost 3 bases and 1 base, there was a span of 9 bases. The CDR3 totals 14 residues. Looked up from germline, CDR1 is KGHSH and CDR2 is LQKENI. This chain's CDR3 is CASSPGQQNTEAFF. CDR3 nucleotide sequence: TGTGCCAGCTCACCGGGGCAGCAGAACACTGAAGCTTTCTTT.

In its sample, this clonotype was seen a few times. J is TRBJ2-3 and V is TRBV24-1; 9 bases line up with TRBD1. The CDR3 totals 15 residues. The V and J ends lost 4 bases and 6 bases, in that order; junction bases with no gene match: 7. The germline gives CDR1 KGHDR, CDR2 SFDVKD. The CDR3 region is CATSDPGTGYDTQYF. CDR3 sequence (DNA): TGTGCCACCAGTGACCCCGGGACAGGGTACGATACGCAGTATTTT.

This clonotype is a singleton in its sample. This CDR3 fails to terminate in the conserved phenylalanine or tryptophan, so it likely reflects a read error. The rearrangement uses TRBV7-9 and TRBJ1-2, with D unresolved. Trimming took off 5 bases at V and 4 bases at J, with 11 bases between the two ends. The CDR3 covers 13 residues. Germline V gene lookup returns CDR1 SEHNR and CDR2 FQNEAQ (reference sequence). The CDR3 region has the DNA TGTGCCAGCAGCCGTCAGTCAGCCTATGGCTACACCCTC. Translating it yields CASSRQSAYGYTL.

As to this clonotype: The junction departs from germline at one end; a sequencing error may be responsible. The gene calls are TRBV5-1 and TRBJ2-3; 7 positions agree with TRBD1. The germline V gene encodes CDR1 SGHRS and CDR2 YFSETQ. This CDR3 comprises 15 residues. CDR3 sequence: CASGFLTGSTDTQYF. The CDR3 coding sequence is TGCGCCAGCGGCTTCCTGACAGGGAGCACAGATACGCAGTATTTT.

In this sample, this clonotype turned up a few times. The chain couples TRBV3-1 to TRBJ1-5, with D hard to call. V gave up 0 bases and J gave up 4 bases, with 10 bases separating them. The CDR3 sequence is 15 residues long. Germline CDR1 LGHDT, CDR2 YNNKEL (reference sequence). CDR3 coding DNA: TGTGCCAGCAGCCAAGACGGGGTAGGTAATCAGCCCCAGCATTTT. Translated: CASSQDGVGNQPQHF.

The V call is TRBV18, the J call TRBJ2-1; 7 nucleotides align to TRBD2. CDR1 is KGHSH, CDR2 LQKENI, per germline. After removal of 3 bases from V and 5 bases from J, the junction contained 4 bases not matched to a gene. The CDR3 is 14 residues long. The CDR3 nucleotides are TGTGCCAGCTCACCCTATCTAGCGGACAATGAGCAGTTCTTC. This translates into CASSPYLADNEQFF.

With regard to this clonotype: At one end the junction does not follow the germline gene, possibly because of a read error. V and J are TRBV15 and TRBJ1-1; D is possibly TRBD1 (5 bases). The CDR3 extends over 16 amino acids. Germline loops: CDR1 LNHNV, CDR2 YYDKDF (reference sequence). The CDR3: CTTSRDYGDRNTEAFF. The CDR3, as DNA: TGTACCACCAGCAGAGATTATGGCGACAGGAACACTGAAGCTTTCTTT. The whole variable domain, remainder taken from reference TRBV15 and TRBJ1-1, is DAMVIQNPRYQVTQFGKPVTLSCSQTLNHNVMYWYQQKSSQAPKLLFHYYDKDFNNEADTPDNFQSRRPNTSFCFLDIRSPGLGDTAMYLCTTSRDYGDRNTEAFFGQGTRLTVV.

This clonotype was picked up a small number of times. The CDR3 here is CASSQDPRDRDGYTF. CDR3 nucleotides: TGTGCCAGCAGCCAAGACCCCCGGGACAGGGATGGCTACACCTTC. The rearrangement links TRBV4-2 to TRBJ1-2; 9 nucleotides agree with TRBD1. The CDR3 sequence is 15 residues long. CDR1 is LGHNA, CDR2 YNFKEQ, per germline. Trimming at V came to 0 bases and at J to 6 bases, leaving 5 bases not matched to a gene.

This clonotype has a handful of counts. This chain connects TRBV7-8 to TRBJ2-7; 10 bases fit TRBD2. The last part of the DNA fits TRBJ2-5 better; the J call may be wrong. Per germline, CDR1 SGHVS and CDR2 FQNEAQ. The CDR3 covers 15 residues. The CDR3 loop is CASSLAQGLAETQYF. The CDR3 DNA reads TGTGCCAGCAGCTTAGCGCAGGGACTAGCGGAGACCCAGTACTTC.

The chain is built from TRBV6-2 or TRBV6-3 and TRBJ2-4; 8 bases align to TRBD2. CDR1 MNHEY and CDR2 SVGEGT come from the germline V gene. V gave up 0 bases and J gave up 1 base; unmatched junction bases: 11. The CDR3 is 19 residues long. CDR3 sequence (DNA): TGTGCCAGCAGTTACTCGCTAGCGGGTCCCGCCCAGGCCAAAAACATTCAGTACTTC. It encodes CASSYSLAGPAQAKNIQYF.

This clonotype was seen only once. The chain recombines TRBV27 with TRBJ2-1, with TRBD2 matching 11 bases. Germline V lookup: CDR1 MNHEY, CDR2 SMNVEV (reference sequence). V lost 10 bases to trimming and J lost 2 bases; unmatched junction nucleotides: 7. The CDR3 length is 15 residues. The CDR3 region is CATKLAGGPYNEQFF. The CDR3 DNA reads as TGTGCCACCAAGTTAGCGGGAGGGCCCTACAATGAGCAGTTCTTC.